The clone carrying this TCR beta chain was recorded at least ten times. The antigen is unknown. The source of the sample is a study of response to subunit inactivated influenza vaccine. General observations from the study: Each seasonal flu vaccination may recruit only limited new T cells, authors suggested.

Trimming stripped 1 base from V and 2 bases from J, with 14 bases between. The CDR3 is 17 amino acids. TCRdb called the RT-PCR reads again in MiXCR, with one record for every CDR3 protein. The repertoire holds 450,000 to 500,000 distinct CDR3 sequences, with approximately 11% as singletons. The rearrangement links TRBV12-3 or TRBV12-4 to TRBJ2-2; D possibly corresponds to TRBD2 (6 bases). The starting material was PBMCs from blood, obtained about 40 days after vaccination. This TCR was sampled from a man aged 45-65 years who received an inactivated influenza vaccine. CDR3 amino acids: CASSLGGVEINTGELFF. CDR3 coding DNA: TGTGCCAGCAGTTTAGGGGGGGTAGAGATTAACACCGGGGAGCTGTTTTTT.